This T cell receptor (beta chain) was obtained from a study of blood T cell repertoires in COVID-19. Assay used: immunoSEQ multiplex PCR; TCRdb lists only in-frame clones, some missing. The top ten hold 2% to 2.5% of the sample, which has hundreds of thousands of clones, about 82% seen once. This receptor was taken from a woman aged 50 to 60 who had recovered from COVID-19. The sequenced sample consisted of PBMCs or T cells enriched from blood (not recorded which).

The CDR3: CASMGLGASTDTQYF. The DNA of the CDR3 is TGTGCCAGCATGGGACTAGGAGCTAGCACAGATACGCAGTATTTT. The chain employs TRBV27 and TRBJ2-3; 8 nucleotides agree with TRBD2. V lost 7 bases, J lost 0 bases, and 6 bases stayed unmatched. The CDR3 runs to 15 residues. Germline assignment: CDR1 MNHEY and CDR2 SMNVEV (reference sequence).